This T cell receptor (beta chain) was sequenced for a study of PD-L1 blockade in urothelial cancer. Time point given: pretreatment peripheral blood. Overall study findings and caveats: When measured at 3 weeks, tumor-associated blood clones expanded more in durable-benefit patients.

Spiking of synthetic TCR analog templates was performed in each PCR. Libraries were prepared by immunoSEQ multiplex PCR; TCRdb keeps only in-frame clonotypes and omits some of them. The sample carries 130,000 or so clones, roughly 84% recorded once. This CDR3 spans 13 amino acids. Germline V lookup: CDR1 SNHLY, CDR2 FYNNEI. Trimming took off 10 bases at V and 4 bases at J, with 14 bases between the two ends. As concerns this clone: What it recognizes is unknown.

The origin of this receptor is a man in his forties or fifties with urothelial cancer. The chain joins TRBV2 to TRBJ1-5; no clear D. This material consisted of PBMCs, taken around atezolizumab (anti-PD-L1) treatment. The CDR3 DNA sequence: TGTGCCAACAAGCGAGGCGGTAATCAGCCCCAGCATTTT. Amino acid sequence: CANKRGGNQPQHF.